The 16 T cell receptor beta chains given below trace back to one sample, sequenced in a study of shared clonotypes between healthy human individuals. Some clones are missing from TCRdb's copy, which holds only in-frame ones; the method was immunoSEQ multiplex PCR. The profile shows about half a million clones, roughly three quarters of them singletons. Input material: PBMCs. The receptor source for this set is a woman aged 40 to 50 in good health. Some clones in this sample may be carry-over from other donors' samples.

The chain joins TRBV11-2 to TRBJ2-5; D ambiguous. Per germline, CDR1 SGHAT and CDR2 FQNNGV. Trimming removed 3 bases from V and 2 bases from J, with 10 bases in between. This CDR3 spans 14 amino acids. The CDR3 region is CASSFYLGQETQYF. CDR3 nucleotides: TGTGCCAGCAGCTTCTATCTGGGACAAGAGACCCAGTACTTC.

The chain couples TRBV6-6 to TRBJ2-7; TRBD1 might be the D (7 bases). The CDR3 consists of 14 residues. Germline CDR1 is MNHNY and CDR2 is SVGAGI (reference sequence). The V end lost 6 bases, the J end lost 2 bases, and 14 bases lay between the germline ends. In DNA, the CDR3 is TGTGCCAGCAGGGGGAGGACAGGAGCCTACGAGCAGTACTTC. This codes for CASRGRTGAYEQYF.

Only one count was recorded for this clone. V and J are TRBV4-3 and TRBJ2-5, with 7 bases fitting TRBD1. The germline V gene encodes CDR1 LGHNA and CDR2 YSLEER. CDR3 size: 15 residues. The V segment lost 0 bases and the J segment 0 bases; nucleotides outside the gene matches: 1. The CDR3 nucleotides are TGCGCCAGCAGCCAAGATACAGGGGACCAAGAGACCCAGTACTTC. Translating it yields CASSQDTGDQETQYF.

The V call is TRBV7-3, the J call TRBJ1-1; no firm D call. This CDR3 is built from 13 residues. Trimming removed 3 bases at V and 1 base at J, with 6 bases between. Germline values: CDR1 SGHTA, CDR2 FQGTGA. The CDR3 nucleotides are TGTGCCAGCAGCTTCACAAAGAACACTGAAGCTTTCTTT. Translating gives CASSFTKNTEAFF.

The chain is built from TRBV30 and TRBJ2-5, with a possible D match to TRBD1 (6 bases). Germline lookup yields CDR1 GTSNPN and CDR2 SVGIG (reference sequence). This CDR3 has 14 amino acids. V lost 1 base, J lost 5 bases, and 14 bases lay in between. The chain's CDR3 is CAWSANTRGETQYF. The CDR3 DNA reads as TGTGCCTGGAGTGCCAACACCAGGGGCGAGACCCAGTACTTC. The variable domain in full, with the rest retrieved from reference TRBV30 and TRBJ2-5, is SQTIHQWPATLVQPVGSPLSLECTVEGTSNPNLYWYRQAAGRGLQLLFYSVGIGQISSEVPQNLSASRPQDRQFILSSKKLLLSDSGFYLCAWSANTRGETQYFGPGTRLLVL.

Notes on this clone: The junction departs from germline at one end; a sequencing error may be responsible. This CDR3 reads CASSLVLGGPSF. The CDR3 DNA reads as TGTGCCAGCAGCTTAGTATTAGGTGGACCCAGCTTC. V usage is TRBV11-2 and J usage is TRBJ1-2; D gene unclear. CDR1 and CDR2 from the germline V gene are SGHAT and FQNNGV. The CDR3 runs 12 residues.

The sample holds many counts of this clone. The chain uses TRBV2 and TRBJ1-5, with 9 bases fitting TRBD1. This CDR3 has 14 residues. V was pared by 9 bases and J by 7 bases, with 10 bases of the junction left unmatched. From germline, CDR1 is SNHLY and CDR2 FYNNEI. The CDR3 DNA reads TGTGCCAGTGGAGGGGACAGGGAAAGGCAGCCCCAGCATTTT. Protein product: CASGGDRERQPQHF.

To note about this clone: Other nucleotide sequences in the sample specify the same CDR3. This chain uses TRBV2 with TRBJ2-5; D remains unclear. Germline V gene sequence: CDR1 SNHLY, CDR2 FYNNEI. This CDR3 contains 14 residues. Trimming removed 2 bases from V and 1 base from J, with 8 bases in between. The CDR3 sequence is CASSERAAQETQYF. The CDR3 nucleotides are TGTGCCAGCAGTGAAAGGGCAGCCCAAGAGACCCAGTACTTC. Using reference TRBV2 and TRBJ2-5 for the parts outside the CDR3, the full variable domain is EPEVTQTPSHQVTQMGQEVILRCVPISNHLYFYWYRQILGQKVEFLVSFYNNEISEKSEIFDDQFSVERPDGSNFTLKIRSTKLEDSAMYFCASSERAAQETQYFGPGTRLLVL.

Note on this clone: A read error is likely here: a far larger clone is one base away. The rearrangement joins TRBV7-2 to TRBJ1-1; unclear D gene. Trimming removed 4 bases at V and 4 bases at J, with 10 bases between. Germline CDR1 SGHTA, CDR2 FQGNSA. This CDR3 comprises 13 residues. The CDR3 DNA is TGTGCCAGCAGCTCACAGATGAGCACTGAAGCTTTCTTT. Translation: CASSSQMSTEAFF. The entire variable domain, with the rest obtained from reference TRBV7-2 and TRBJ1-1, is as follows: GAGVSQSPSNKVTEKGKDVELRCDPISGHTALYWYRQSLGQGLEFLIYFQGNSAPDKSGLPSDRFSAERTGGSVSTLTIQRTQQEDSAVYLCASSSQMSTEAFFGQGTRLTVV.

The chain uses TRBV5-4 and TRBJ2-7, with D hard to call. The CDR3 consists of 11 residues. Trimming removed 5 bases at V and 3 bases at J, with 6 bases between. Germline V gene sequence: CDR1 SGHNT, CDR2 YYREEE (reference sequence). In DNA, the CDR3 is TGTGCCAGCAGGTCAGACTACGAGCAGTACTTC. Residues: CASRSDYEQYF.

This chain joins TRBV30 and TRBJ2-3; tentative D call: TRBD2 (5 bases). The ends were cut back, 0 bases at V and 3 bases at J, with 13 bases in the middle. The CDR3 runs to 15 residues. CDR1 is GTSNPN and CDR2 is SVGIG in the germline V gene (reference sequence). CDR3: CAWSVSGFGTDTQYF. DNA of the CDR3: TGTGCCTGGAGTGTATCGGGGTTTGGTACAGATACGCAGTATTTT.

This clone was counted at least ten times. The V and J genes are TRBV6-4 and TRBJ2-3, with D possibly TRBD2 on 7 matching bases. Germline-derived CDR1 and CDR2 are MRHNA and SNTAGT. CDR3 length equals 16 residues. Trimming left V 3 bases short and J 4 bases short, with 17 bases between. CDR3 protein: CASSEGGGSGADTQYF. The CDR3 DNA reads TGTGCCAGCAGTGAGGGGGGCGGGAGCGGTGCAGATACGCAGTATTTT.

Only one count was recorded for this clone. This rearrangement joins TRBV6-6 to TRBJ1-1, with 7 bases lining up with TRBD1. V was pared by 6 bases and J by 7 bases, with 11 bases of the junction left unmatched. The germline gives CDR1 MNHNY, CDR2 SVGAGI (reference sequence). The CDR3 extends over 14 amino acids. The CDR3 sequence is CASRGTRTGVEAFF. The CDR3 DNA is TGTGCCAGCAGGGGGACCAGAACAGGGGTTGAAGCTTTCTTT.

In the case of this clone: Other DNA sequences within the sample encode an identical CDR3. This chain connects TRBV30 to TRBJ2-7; D not resolved. Trimming cost V 3 bases and J 3 bases, with 6 bases left between them. The germline V gene encodes CDR1 GTSNPN and CDR2 SVGIG (reference sequence). The CDR3 covers 11 residues. CDR3 sequence (DNA): TGTGCCTGGAGCCTCGGCTACGAGCAGTACTTC. Its translation is CAWSLGYEQYF. Full variable domain (outside the CDR3, taken from reference TRBV30 and TRBJ2-7): SQTIHQWPATLVQPVGSPLSLECTVEGTSNPNLYWYRQAAGRGLQLLFYSVGIGQISSEVPQNLSASRPQDRQFILSSKKLLLSDSGFYLCAWSLGYEQYFGPGTRLTVT.

As for this clone: One end of the junction fails to match germline, which may point to a read error. The CDR3 here is CASSYGRRLGEQYF. The CDR3 DNA sequence: TGCGCCAGCAGTTATGGCAGGAGGCTGGGTGAGCAGTACTTC. This chain uses TRBV28 with TRBJ2-7; a weak D match, TRBD2 (5 bases). CDR1 and CDR2 (germline): MDHEN, SYDVKM. This CDR3 contains 14 residues.

This clone appeared once. This may come from a read error, since a much larger clone is one base off. Other DNA sequences in the same sample also yield this CDR3. The chain links TRBV7-8 to TRBJ2-3, with 9 bases identical to TRBD2. Germline-derived CDR1 and CDR2 are SGHVS and FQNEAQ. CDR3 length: 15 residues. CDR3 loop: CASSLLLAGVDTQYF. CDR3 nucleotide sequence: TGCGCCAGCAGCTTACTGTTAGCGGGAGTAGATACGCAGTATTTT.